Presented here are 7 T cell receptor beta chains from one specimen sequenced in a study of cytomegalovirus exposure and HLA in healthy donors. The PCR employed 60 Vbeta primers together with 13 Jbeta primers. TCRdb's copy holds only in-frame clones and misses some; the assay was immunoSEQ multiplex PCR. The data hold roughly 110,000 clones, with about four fifths observed a single time. Source material: PBMCs. All receptors derive from a man aged 30 to 45 in good health and CMV-seropositive.

The J gene is TRBJ2-1, the V gene TRBV7-6, with 15 bases identical to TRBD2. V lost 1 base to trimming and J lost 7 bases; unmatched junction nucleotides: 8. In germline, CDR1 is SGHVS, CDR2 FNYEAQ. The CDR3 is 18 residues long. CDR3: CASSLGTSGGARLNEQFF. The CDR3 DNA is TGTGCCAGCAGCTTAGGGACTAGCGGGGGGGCCAGGCTGAATGAGCAGTTCTTC. The complete variable domain, with remaining parts taken from reference TRBV7-6 and TRBJ2-1, reads GAGVSQSPRYKVTKRGQDVALRCDPISGHVSLYWYRQALGQGPEFLTYFNYEAQQDKSGLPNDRFSAERPEGSISTLTIQRTEQRDSAMYRCASSLGTSGGARLNEQFFGPGTRLTVL.

The genes are TRBV6-1 and TRBJ1-2; D gene uncertain. Germline V CDR1 and CDR2: MNHNS, SASEGT. The V end was cut by 5 bases, the J end by 8 bases, with 21 bases between. The CDR3 is made up of 15 amino acids. CDR3 coding DNA: TGTGCCAGCAGTCAACTAACGGGAGAGGTTTGGGGCTACACCTTC. Its translation is CASSQLTGEVWGYTF.

The gene calls are TRBV28 and TRBJ1-6; D remains unclear. This CDR3 spans 15 amino acids. The germline V gene has CDR1 MDHEN and CDR2 SYDVKM. V gave up 5 bases and J gave up 14 bases, with 22 bases separating them. The CDR3 region is CASSRPRHGVSALHF. CDR3 bases: TGTGCCAGCAGTCGACCCCGCCACGGGGTCTCGGCCCTCCACTTT.

This chain links TRBV19 with TRBJ2-3; 7 positions match TRBD1. The CDR3 consists of 13 residues. CDR1 LNHDA and CDR2 SQIVND come from the germline V gene (reference sequence). The ends lost 10 bases at V and 4 bases at J; junction bases unmatched: 8. This CDR3 reads CATRQGWSDTQYF. In DNA, the CDR3 is TGTGCCACCCGACAGGGCTGGTCAGATACGCAGTATTTT.

The chain has TRBV4-3 and TRBJ2-1, with 9 bases aligning to TRBD1. Unmatched junction bases numbered 9, after V lost 1 base and J lost 5 bases. This CDR3 region has 17 residues. The germline gives CDR1 LGHNA, CDR2 YSLEER. The CDR3 is CASSQGFGQGFDNEQFF. The CDR3, as DNA: TGCGCCAGCAGCCAAGGGTTTGGACAGGGGTTCGACAATGAGCAGTTCTTC.

This chain connects TRBV15 to TRBJ1-2; D gene ambiguous. The CDR3 runs to 19 residues. The V gene's germline CDR1 is LNHNV and CDR2 YYDKDF (reference sequence). V dropped 0 bases and J dropped 3 bases, with 23 bases sitting between them. The CDR3: CATSRDKRREGGAHYGYTF. CDR3 nucleotide sequence: TGTGCCACCAGCAGAGATAAGCGGAGGGAGGGCGGTGCGCACTATGGCTACACCTTC.

The chain couples TRBV19 to TRBJ2-1; TRBD1 aligns across 10 bases. In germline, CDR1 is LNHDA, CDR2 SQIVND (reference sequence). This CDR3 region has 13 residues. Unmatched junction bases numbered 6, after V lost 8 bases and J lost 8 bases. CDR3 sequence: CASWDRGQDEQFF. Written as DNA, the CDR3 is TGTGCCAGTTGGGACAGGGGTCAGGATGAGCAGTTCTTC.